The T cell receptor (beta chain) described here comes from a study of technical replicates of blood from a few donors. The repertoire was sequenced with immunoSEQ multiplex PCR; TCRdb's copy has only in-frame clones and lacks some. This table has 55,000 to 75,000 clones, about 92% appearing once. This clone came up once. Germline V gene lookup returns CDR1 MNHNS and CDR2 SASEGT. The CDR3 covers 14 residues. The junction had 4 bases not matched to a gene; V was cut back by 2 bases and J by 5 bases. Sequenced sample: PBMCs. This chain connects TRBV6-1 to TRBJ1-1; 8 positions match TRBD1. The clonotype comes from a human donor in good health. Some clones in this sample may be carry-over from other donors' samples. The CDR3 DNA sequence: TGTGCCAGCAGTGAAAACAGGGGGTGGACTGAAGCTTTCTTT. It encodes CASSENRGWTEAFF.